This T cell receptor beta chain is drawn from a study of spatial heterogeneity in lung cancer. Every TCR cDNA molecule carried a tag that served as a unique molecular identifier. TCRdb fed the 5' RACE reads into MiXCR, producing one record per CDR3 protein. The sample yields 55,000 to 75,000 distinct CDR3 sequences, about 8.2% seen once. This clonotype was recorded at least ten times. The time point here: blood at routine non-recurrence follow-up after resection. The CDR3 totals 19 residues. V gave up 4 bases and J gave up 1 base; unmatched junction bases: 8. Germline lookup yields CDR1 SEHNR and CDR2 FQNEAQ (reference sequence).

This TCR derives from a female donor with early-stage non-small cell lung cancer. V is TRBV7-9 and J is TRBJ2-2; TRBD2 matches at 14 bases. The starting material was PBMCs, obtained at follow-up. CDR3 sequence reads: CASSSSPGLAGGNTGELFF. Written as DNA, the CDR3 is TGTGCCAGCAGCTCTAGCCCCGGACTAGCGGGAGGGAACACCGGGGAGCTGTTTTTT.